The rows below give T cell receptor beta chains drawn from one sample of a study of CD8 T cells in Susac syndrome. TCRdb reprocessed the immunoSEQ multiplex PCR reads with MiXCR, giving one entry per CDR3 protein. Among about 120,000 distinct CDR3 sequences listed, roughly 94% were seen once. The specimen was CD8+ T cells from PBMCs. The receptors stem from a human donor with Susac syndrome. Both conserved end residues are part of each CDR3. The D gene is left open where the match is weak. Clone size is not always given. Where it is, it says once, few, many or a class for expanded clones.

J gene,D gene,clone size,V gene,CDR3 protein,CDR3 DNA
TRBJ2-7,-,-,TRBV29-1,CSVEGDYEQYF,TGCAGCGTTGAGGGAGATTACGAGCAGTACTTC
TRBJ2-7,TRBD1,-,TRBV15,CATSRDRQGNYEQYF,TGTGCCACCAGCAGAGATCGACAGGGGAACTACGAGCAGTACTTC
TRBJ1-2,-,-,TRBV2,CATGQTCYGYTF,TGTGCCACCGGACAGACCTGCTATGGCTACACCTTC
TRBJ1-3,-,-,TRBV30,CAWNGAGGGNTIYF,TGTGCCTGGAATGGGGCCGGGGGTGGAAACACCATATATTTT
TRBJ2-1,-,-,TRBV14,CASSQGRGHYSYNEQFF,TGTGCCAGCAGCCAAGGGAGGGGGCATTACTCCTACAATGAGCAGTTCTTC
TRBJ2-7,-,-,TRBV9,CASSADGSYEQYF,TGTGCCAGCAGCGCGGACGGTTCCTACGAGCAGTACTTC
TRBJ2-1,-,once,TRBV19,CASSIARTFSNEQFF,TGTGCCAGTAGTATTGCTCGGACTTTTAGCAATGAGCAGTTCTTC
TRBJ1-1,-,-,TRBV11-2,CASKVGRGPYTEAFF,TGTGCCAGCAAGGTGGGCAGGGGCCCTTACACTGAAGCTTTCTTT
TRBJ2-1,TRBD2,-,TRBV9,CASSAPGLAVEQFF,TGTGCCAGCAGCGCCCCAGGACTAGCTGTTGAGCAGTTCTTC
TRBJ2-7,TRBD1,-,TRBV19,CASSVQGAMSYEQYF,TGTGCCAGTAGTGTACAGGGGGCTATGTCCTACGAGCAGTACTTC
TRBJ2-5,TRBD2,-,TRBV5-1,CASSLAAGGQETQYF,TGCGCCAGCAGCTTAGCAGCGGGGGGACAAGAGACCCAGTACTTC
TRBJ2-2,-,once,TRBV5-6,CASSSGILYTGELFF,TGTGCCAGCAGTTCCGGGATCCTATACACCGGGGAGCTGTTTTTT
TRBJ2-3,-,-,TRBV12-3/TRBV12-4,CASSLVGGTDTQYF,TGTGCCAGCAGTTTGGTCGGGGGCACAGATACGCAGTATTTT
TRBJ2-2,-,-,TRBV20-1,CSASLRDTGELFF,TGCAGTGCTTCCCTTCGGGACACCGGGGAGCTGTTTTTT
TRBJ1-5,-,-,TRBV29-1,CSAVSPGQPQHF,TGCAGCGCCGTATCCCCCGGTCAGCCCCAGCATTTT
TRBJ1-5,-,-,TRBV12-3/TRBV12-4,CASVSGAQNQPQHF,TGTGCCAGCGTATCGGGGGCGCAGAATCAGCCCCAGCATTTT
TRBJ2-3,-,-,TRBV2,CASSDDFSTDTQYF,TGTGCCAGCAGTGATGACTTCAGCACAGATACGCAGTATTTT
TRBJ1-1,TRBD1,-,TRBV7-9,CASSLVGGSPEAFF,TGTGCCAGCAGCTTAGTAGGGGGCTCCCCCGAAGCTTTCTTT
TRBJ2-2,-,-,TRBV6-5,CASSYSAGELFF,TGTGCCAGCAGTTACTCGGCCGGGGAGCTGTTTTTT
TRBJ2-1,-,-,TRBV5-4,CASSLVGVGNEQFF,TGTGCCAGCAGCTTGGTTGGGGTAGGCAATGAGCAGTTCTTC
TRBJ2-1,TRBD1,-,TRBV29-1,CSVEDSRGQGENNEQFF,TGCAGCGTTGAAGATTCCAGGGGACAGGGCGAGAACAATGAGCAGTTCTTC
TRBJ2-7,TRBD2,-,TRBV4-1,CASSQDRPGLARYEQYF,TGCGCCAGCAGCCAAGATAGGCCGGGACTAGCGAGGTACGAGCAGTACTTC
TRBJ2-2,-,-,TRBV9,CASSVVSTGELFF,TGTGCCAGCAGCGTAGTGAGCACCGGGGAGCTGTTTTTT
TRBJ2-1,-,-,TRBV12-5,CASVLVRSRNEQFF,TGTGCTAGTGTTTTGGTACGCAGCCGCAATGAGCAGTTCTTC
TRBJ1-1,-,-,TRBV29-1,CSVGTGIEAFF,TGCAGCGTCGGTACAGGGATTGAAGCTTTCTTT
TRBJ1-5,TRBD1,-,TRBV15,CATSSRRTGNQPQHF,TGTGCCACCAGCAGTCGAAGGACAGGGAATCAGCCCCAGCATTTT
TRBJ2-7,TRBD2,-,TRBV29-1,CSVDGLAGGPYEQYF,TGCAGCGTAGACGGACTAGCGGGGGGACCCTACGAGCAGTACTTC
TRBJ1-1,TRBD1,-,TRBV5-4,CASSLGGALGTFF,TGTGCCAGCAGCTTAGGGGGCGCTCTTGGTACTTTCTTT
TRBJ1-6,-,few,TRBV11-2,CASSLQGGGDSPLHF,TGTGCCAGCAGCTTACAGGGAGGGGGGGATTCACCCCTCCACTTT
TRBJ1-1,-,-,TRBV7-2,CASSSSGYLPDEAFF,TGTGCCAGCAGTTCCTCTGGTTACCTCCCTGATGAAGCTTTCTTT
TRBJ1-2,TRBD1,-,TRBV4-2,CASSQGTGLYGYTF,TGTGCCAGCAGCCAGGGGACAGGGCTCTATGGCTACACCTTC
TRBJ2-5,-,-,TRBV20-1,CSATDISAQETQYF,TGCAGTGCTACCGACATTTCCGCCCAAGAGACCCAGTACTTC
TRBJ2-7,-,-,TRBV14,CASSHAVNEQYF,TGTGCCAGCAGCCACGCCGTTAACGAGCAGTACTTC
TRBJ1-2,-,-,TRBV12-3/TRBV12-4,CASSFGPARVGYTF,TGTGCCAGCAGTTTCGGTCCAGCAAGGGTGGGCTACACCTTC
TRBJ1-5,-,-,TRBV5-1,CASSTGSNQPQHF,TGCGCCAGCAGCACAGGGAGCAATCAGCCCCAGCATTTT
TRBJ2-7,TRBD2,-,TRBV4-1,CASSQTSGAYEQYF,TGCGCCAGCAGCCAGACTAGCGGGGCCTACGAGCAGTACTTC
TRBJ2-2,-,-,TRBV3-1,CASSQTGELFF,TGTGCCAGCAGCCAGACCGGGGAGCTGTTTTTT
TRBJ1-1,-,-,TRBV6-2/TRBV6-3,CASSYQVNTEAFF,TGTGCCAGCAGTTACCAGGTGAACACTGAAGCTTTCTTT
TRBJ2-1,-,-,TRBV29-1,CSVPLLGSYNEQFF,TGCAGCGTCCCCTTGTTAGGGAGTTACAATGAGCAGTTCTTC
TRBJ2-5,-,-,TRBV29-1,CSVEPSGQETQYF,TGCAGCGTTGAGCCTTCGGGACAAGAGACCCAGTACTTC
TRBJ2-3,-,-,TRBV30,CACEGSTDTQYF,TGTGCCTGTGAGGGGAGCACAGATACGCAGTATTTT
TRBJ2-5,-,-,TRBV2,CASSEGLRETQYF,TGTGCCAGCAGTGAAGGACTACGGGAGACCCAGTACTTC
TRBJ2-1,-,-,TRBV7-8,CASSFMLDEQFF,TGTGCCAGCAGCTTCATGTTGGATGAGCAGTTCTTC
TRBJ2-7,TRBD2,-,TRBV9,CASTPSGGSSYEQYF,TGTGCCAGCACCCCTAGCGGGGGGAGCTCCTACGAGCAGTACTTC
TRBJ2-2,-,once,TRBV20-1,CSARGRRGHTGELFF,TGCAGTGCTAGGGGACGGAGGGGGCACACCGGGGAGCTGTTTTTT
TRBJ2-7,TRBD1,-,TRBV20-1,CSAWDRISYEQYF,TGCAGTGCCTGGGACAGAATCTCCTACGAGCAGTACTTC
TRBJ2-7,TRBD1,-,TRBV14,CASQTGDHSYEQYF,TGTGCCAGCCAGACAGGGGACCACTCCTACGAGCAGTACTTC
TRBJ2-7,TRBD2,-,TRBV20-1,CSAREAGDFDEQYF,TGCAGTGCTAGAGAAGCGGGGGACTTCGACGAGCAGTACTTC
TRBJ2-1,-,-,TRBV25-1,CASSALGTNEQFF,TGTGCCAGCAGTGCCTTAGGGACCAATGAGCAGTTCTTC
TRBJ2-3,TRBD2,-,TRBV6-4,CASSDSASGGTDTQYF,TGTGCCAGCAGTGACTCGGCTAGCGGGGGCACAGATACGCAGTATTTT